The 2 T cell receptor beta chains below come from one sample, sequenced in a study of vaccination effects on CD4 cells after COVID-19. With the ViraFEST assay, the study expanded antigen-specific CD4+ T cells using viral peptide pools, then sequenced them. Following 10 days of culture, CD4+ T cells were isolated. Every participant took two doses of the BNT162b2 or mRNA-1273 vaccine. The data were produced by immunoSEQ multiplex PCR, yet TCRdb's version contains in-frame clones alone and is incomplete. The data contain about 33,000 clones, around 70% of them singletons. Their recognized antigens are unknown. The sequencing used CD4+ T cells from PBMCs cultured with HCoV-229E spike peptides, collected after COVID-19 vaccination. The receptors stem from a human donor who received a COVID-19 vaccine.

This chain links TRBV6-5 with TRBJ2-6, with 11 nucleotides matching TRBD1. J was trimmed by 3 bases and V by 10 bases; bases with no gene match: 5. CDR1 is MNHEY, CDR2 SVGAGI, per germline. The CDR3 consists of 15 residues. In DNA, the CDR3 is TGTGCCACCGGACAGGGGGCAGGTGGGGCCAACGTCCTGACTTTC. It specifies CATGQGAGGANVLTF.

The chain is built from TRBV5-1 and TRBJ2-7; TRBD1 matches 7 bases. V was pared by 0 bases and J by 0 bases, with 6 bases of the junction left unmatched. The CDR3 is 16 residues long. CDR1 is SGHRS, CDR2 YFSETQ, per germline. CDR3 DNA sequence: TGCGCCAGCAGCTTGGGTACAGGGGCCATCTCCTACGAGCAGTACTTC. Its translation is CASSLGTGAISYEQYF.